The present T cell receptor beta chain was sequenced within a study of shared clonotypes between healthy human individuals. The study, taken as a whole, reports: Generally, naive subsets (rather than memory subsets) showed larger estimated richness. Sorted-subset sequencing, rarefaction showed, was incomplete despite large depth. The sharing of 4.5% to 5.5% of naive CD4 clonotypes was seen across a few donors.

To note about this clone: What it binds is not known.

Running of the assay took place at deep level. Libraries were prepared by immunoSEQ multiplex PCR; TCRdb keeps only in-frame clonotypes and omits some of them. Of some 500,000 clones in the sample, around 96% were seen once. Germline V gene lookup returns CDR1 MNHEY and CDR2 SVGAGI. The CDR3 has 16 residues. The V end was cut by 0 bases, the J end by 6 bases, with 18 bases between. The gene calls are TRBV6-5 and TRBJ2-7; possibly TRBD2 for D (6 bases). The specimen sequenced was naive CD4+ T cells sorted from blood. Subset denoted: CD45RA+ positively selected. The receptor was derived from a woman aged 25 to 39 in good health. This chain's CDR3 is CASSYSHTLASGEQYF. In DNA form, the CDR3 reads TGTGCCAGCAGTTACTCGCATACACTAGCATCAGGCGAGCAGTACTTC.